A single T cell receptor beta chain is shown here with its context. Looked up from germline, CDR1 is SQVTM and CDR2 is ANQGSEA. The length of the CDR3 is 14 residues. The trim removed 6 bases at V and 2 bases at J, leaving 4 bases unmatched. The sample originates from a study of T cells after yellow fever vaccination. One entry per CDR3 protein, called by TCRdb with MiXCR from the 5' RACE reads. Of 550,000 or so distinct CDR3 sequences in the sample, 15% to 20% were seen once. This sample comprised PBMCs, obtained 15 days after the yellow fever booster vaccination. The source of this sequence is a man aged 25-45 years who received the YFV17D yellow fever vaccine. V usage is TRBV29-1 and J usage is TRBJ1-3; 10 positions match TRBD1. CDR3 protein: CSVTGGSAGNTIYF. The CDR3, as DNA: TGCAGCGTGACAGGGGGCTCTGCTGGAAACACCATATATTTT.